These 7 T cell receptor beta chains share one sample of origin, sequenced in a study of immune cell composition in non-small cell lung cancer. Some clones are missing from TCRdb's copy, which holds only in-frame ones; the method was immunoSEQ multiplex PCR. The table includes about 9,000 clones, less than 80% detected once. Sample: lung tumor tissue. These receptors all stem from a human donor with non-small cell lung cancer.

The CDR3: CASSFAGDGYTF. For the CDR3, the DNA is TGTGCCAGCAGTTTCGCGGGGGATGGCTACACCTTC. J is TRBJ1-2 and V is TRBV5-4; tentatively, D is TRBD1 (5 bases). With 5 bases removed from V and 6 bases from J, the gap between germline ends came to 11 bases. This CDR3 spans 12 amino acids. Per the germline V gene, CDR1 is SGHNT and CDR2 is YYREEE (reference sequence).

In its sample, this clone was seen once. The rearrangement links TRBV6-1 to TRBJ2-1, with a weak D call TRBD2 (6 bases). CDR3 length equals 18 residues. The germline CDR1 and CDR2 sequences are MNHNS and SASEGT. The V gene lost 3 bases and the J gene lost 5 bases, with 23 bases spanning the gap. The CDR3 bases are TGTGCCAGCAGTGAGAGAAGACTTCGGGGGAGTGCGGACAATGAGCAGTTCTTC. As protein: CASSERRLRGSADNEQFF.

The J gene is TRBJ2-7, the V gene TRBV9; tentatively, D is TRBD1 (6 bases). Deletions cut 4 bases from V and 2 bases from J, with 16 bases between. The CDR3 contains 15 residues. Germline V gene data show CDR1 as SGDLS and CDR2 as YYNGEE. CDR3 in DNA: TGTGCCAGCAGCCCAATGGAACAGGGAACCTACGAGCAGTACTTC. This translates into CASSPMEQGTYEQYF.

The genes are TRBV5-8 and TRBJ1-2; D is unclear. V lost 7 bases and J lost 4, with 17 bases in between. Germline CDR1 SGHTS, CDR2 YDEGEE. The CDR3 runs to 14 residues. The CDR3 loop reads CASPPGRTFYGYTF. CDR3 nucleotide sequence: TGTGCCAGCCCCCCGGGCCGTACGTTCTATGGCTACACCTTC.

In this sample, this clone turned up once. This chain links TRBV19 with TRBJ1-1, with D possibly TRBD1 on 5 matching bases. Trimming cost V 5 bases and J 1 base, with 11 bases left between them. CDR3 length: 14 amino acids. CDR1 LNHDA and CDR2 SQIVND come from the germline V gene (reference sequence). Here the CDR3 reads CASSWGRGNTEAFF. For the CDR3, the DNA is TGTGCCAGTAGTTGGGGACGTGGGAACACTGAAGCTTTCTTT.

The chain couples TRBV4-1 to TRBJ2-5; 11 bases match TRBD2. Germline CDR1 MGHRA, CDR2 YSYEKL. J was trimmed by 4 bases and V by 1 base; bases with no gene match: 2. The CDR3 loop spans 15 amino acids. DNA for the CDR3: TGCGCCAGCAGCCAAGTTACTAGCGGGAGAGAGACCCAGTACTTC. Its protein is CASSQVTSGRETQYF.

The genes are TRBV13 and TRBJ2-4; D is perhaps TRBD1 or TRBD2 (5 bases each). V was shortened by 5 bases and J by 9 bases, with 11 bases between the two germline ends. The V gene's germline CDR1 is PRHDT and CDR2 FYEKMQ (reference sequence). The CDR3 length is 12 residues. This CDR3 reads CASSPGPSIQYF. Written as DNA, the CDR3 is TGTGCCAGCAGCCCGGGGCCGAGCATTCAGTACTTC.